These 4 T cell receptor beta chains originate from one sample sequenced in a study of blood T cells in healthy people across ages (dated by TCRdb to the mid-2010s). The library was obtained by 5' RACE. This sample was sequenced with an Illumina HiSeq 2500. The second PCR ran for about 7 to 11 cycles and used a J-beta primer mix along with a sample-barcoded 5' primer. TCRdb trimmed public reads at Q25 via fastp, called clones via MiXCR and kept in-frame beta chains. Entries that share a CDR3 protein sequence are merged under the most common genes and DNA. The sample table records some 1.5 million distinct CDR3 sequences; roughly 30% of these occur just once. The ten largest account for 7.7% of the sample. Sequencing was done on a sample of blood. These receptors came from a woman in her twenties or thirties in good health.

The chain couples TRBV5-1 to TRBJ2-6, with 7 bases that match TRBD1. CDR1 is SGHRS and CDR2 is YFSETQ in the germline V gene. The CDR3 spans 14 residues. The trim removed 6 bases at V and 4 bases at J, leaving 4 bases unmatched. For the CDR3, the DNA is TGCGCCAGCAATCAGGGGGAAGGGGCCAACGTCCTGACTTTC. Translating it yields CASNQGEGANVLTF.

This chain links TRBV20-1 with TRBJ2-1; D could derive from TRBD1 or TRBD2 (5 bases each). The V gene lost 0 bases and the J gene lost 3 bases, with 6 bases spanning the gap. The germline V gene encodes CDR1 DFQATT and CDR2 SNEGSKA (reference sequence). The CDR3 is 13 amino acids. The CDR3 sequence is CSARERGYNEQFF. The CDR3 bases are TGCAGTGCTAGAGAGAGGGGCTACAATGAGCAGTTCTTC.

The V call is TRBV20-1, the J call TRBJ2-5; D tentatively reads TRBD1 or TRBD2 (5 bases each). The closer fit of TRBJ2-7 to the DNA end suggests the J call may be wrong. The V gene's germline CDR1 is DFQATT and CDR2 SNEGSKA (reference sequence). The CDR3 is 12 amino acids. The CDR3 DNA follows: TGCAGTGCTAGACTAGACGGGGCCGAGCAGTACTTC. As protein: CSARLDGAEQYF.

This clonotype was seen more than once but under ten times. This chain links TRBV6-4 with TRBJ2-1; D is possibly TRBD1 (6 bases). The end of the DNA fits TRBJ2-7 better, so the J call may be wrong. There are 15 residues in the CDR3. The V gene's germline CDR1 is MRHNA and CDR2 SNTAGT. DNA for the CDR3: TGTGCCAGCAGTGCGAACAGGGTGGCCTACAATGAGCAGTACTTC. It codes for CASSANRVAYNEQYF.